This T cell receptor (beta chain) was captured in a study of cytomegalovirus exposure and HLA in healthy donors. At the level of the study: Approximately 77 million unique TCRs from HLA-typed donors were held in an early release of data. Study-level findings and limits: Segments of the TCR beta V type were, in most cases, productive about 90% or about 30% of the time in an earlier analysis. In a later analysis, HLA-C alleles had the fewest associated TCRs, DRB1 alleles the most.

Regarding this clone: Its antigen is unknown.

Germline-derived CDR1 and CDR2 are MDHEN and SYDVKM. V lost 2 bases, J lost 0 bases, and 5 bases lay in between. CDR3 length equals 14 residues. PCR involved 60 Vbeta and 13 Jbeta primers. Sequencing was performed with immunoSEQ multiplex PCR; in TCRdb, only in-frame clones are kept and a portion is missing. This table lists tens of thousands of clones. V gene TRBV28 combines with J gene TRBJ1-5, with D uncertain. What was sequenced was PBMCs. The receptor's source is a man over 45 in good health and CMV-seropositive. DNA for the CDR3: TGTGCCAGCAGTTTAGCCGGTAGCAATCAGCCCCAGCATTTT. Amino acids: CASSLAGSNQPQHF. The full variable domain, completed using reference TRBV28 and TRBJ1-5, is DVKVTQSSRYLVKRTGEKVFLECVQDMDHENMFWYRQDPGLGLRLIYFSYDVKMKEKGDIPEGYSVSREKKERFSLILESASTNQTSMYLCASSLAGSNQPQHFGDGTRLSIL.